The 29 T cell receptor beta chains in this list originate from one sample, sequenced in a study of blood T cell repertoires in COVID-19. Here immunoSEQ multiplex PCR was the method, and the copy in TCRdb shows in-frame clones only, minus some. The table lists 40,000 to 65,000 clones, 65% to 80% of them singletons, with 14% to 15% in the top ten. The sample consisted of peripheral blood. Every receptor here comes from a human donor with active or convalescent COVID-19. The donor label of this sample is uncertain.

This clone has only one observation. The chain has TRBV7-2 and TRBJ2-4, with 10 bases identical to TRBD1. V lost 6 bases to trimming and J lost 8 bases; unmatched junction nucleotides: 7. Germline CDR1 and CDR2: SGHTA and FQGNSA. The CDR3 length is 14 residues. The CDR3 sequence is CASSSDRGHDIQYF. CDR3 nucleotide sequence: TGTGCCAGCAGTTCAGACAGGGGGCATGACATTCAGTACTTC.

The V and J genes are TRBV6-5 and TRBJ2-7, with TRBD2 matching 11 bases. Per the germline V gene, CDR1 is MNHEY and CDR2 is SVGAGI. V shed 5 bases, J shed 9 bases, and the junction held 12 bases outside the gene matches. CDR3 size: 15 residues. The CDR3, as DNA: TGTGCCAGCAGTCAGACTAGCGGGACGCCGGGGCGGCAGTACTTC. Its protein is CASSQTSGTPGRQYF.

This chain's CDR3 is CASSHDSSSYNEQFF. CDR3 DNA: TGTGCCAGCAGCCACGACAGCTCCTCCTACAATGAGCAGTTCTTC. V is TRBV7-2 and J is TRBJ2-1, with D perhaps matching TRBD1 (5 bases). Germline V gene data show CDR1 as SGHTA and CDR2 as FQGNSA. CDR3 length equals 15 residues. Trimming removed 5 bases from V and 0 bases from J, with 11 bases in between. The full variable domain, rest sourced from reference TRBV7-2 and TRBJ2-1, is GAGVSQSPSNKVTEKGKDVELRCDPISGHTALYWYRQSLGQGLEFLIYFQGNSAPDKSGLPSDRFSAERTGGSVSTLTIQRTQQEDSAVYLCASSHDSSSYNEQFFGPGTRLTVL.

The chain joins TRBV7-3 to TRBJ2-1; 9 positions agree with TRBD2. V lost 3 bases and J lost 3; bases outside the gene matches: 3. Per the germline V gene, CDR1 is SGHTA and CDR2 is FQGTGA. CDR3 length: 15 residues. The CDR3 coding sequence is TGTGCCAGCAGCTTTAGCGGGAGTGGCTACAATGAGCAGTTCTTC. Its translation: CASSFSGSGYNEQFF. Combining the CDR3 with reference TRBV7-3 and TRBJ2-1 gives the whole variable domain GAGVSQTPSNKVTEKGKYVELRCDPISGHTALYWYRQSLGQGPEFLIYFQGTGAADDSGLPNDRFFAVRPEGSVSTLKIQRTERGDSAVYLCASSFSGSGYNEQFFGPGTRLTVL.

The rearrangement joins TRBV10-1 to TRBJ2-3; perhaps TRBD1 as D (7 bases). The V end was cut by 5 bases, the J end by 3 bases, with 12 bases between. The CDR3 extends over 14 amino acids. The germline gives CDR1 WNHNN, CDR2 SYGVQD (reference sequence). The CDR3, as DNA: TGCGCCAGCAGTAGACAGGGAGGTACAGATACGCAGTATTTT. Protein sequence: CASSRQGGTDTQYF.

V gene TRBV24-1 combines with J gene TRBJ2-5; D may be TRBD1 (7 bases). V was clipped by 1 base and J by 3 bases, with 11 bases between them. This CDR3 is built from 15 residues. Looked up from germline, CDR1 is KGHDR and CDR2 is SFDVKD. The CDR3 nucleotides are TGTGCCACCAGTGATTTCGGCAGGGGGGAAGAGACCCAGTACTTC. This gives the protein CATSDFGRGEETQYF.

This clone was detected once. This rearrangement joins TRBV6-5 to TRBJ2-7; D is undetermined. Germline V lookup: CDR1 MNHEY, CDR2 SVGAGI. The V and J ends lost 6 bases and 6 bases respectively, with 12 bases between them. This CDR3 has 12 amino acids. CDR3 nucleotide sequence: TGTGCCAGCAGCTCGGCGGCTGCCGAGCAGTACTTC. Encoded protein: CASSSAAAEQYF.

This rearrangement joins TRBV4-2 to TRBJ1-1, with D tentatively TRBD1 (6 bases). V lost 0 bases, J lost 4 bases, and 6 bases lay in between. From germline, CDR1 is LGHNA and CDR2 YNFKEQ. The CDR3 is 13 amino acids. The CDR3 DNA reads TGTGCCAGCAGCCAAGAACAGGGCACTGAAGCTTTCTTT. Translated: CASSQEQGTEAFF.

V is TRBV28 and J is TRBJ2-7; 11 nucleotides line up with TRBD1. Per the germline V gene, CDR1 is MDHEN and CDR2 is SYDVKM. This CDR3 comprises 14 residues. Germline trimming cut 5 bases from V and 3 bases from J; bases unmatched to any gene: 3. CDR3 sequence: CASSSGTGGYEQYF. CDR3 DNA: TGTGCCAGCAGTAGCGGGACAGGGGGCTACGAGCAGTACTTC.

The rearrangement uses TRBV3-1 (or the pseudogene TRBV3-2) and TRBJ2-1; 13 nucleotides line up with TRBD2. The CDR3 loop spans 18 amino acids. The J segment lost 3 bases and the V segment lost 3 bases, leaving 8 bases of the junction unmatched. Germline V gene lookup returns CDR1 LGHDT and CDR2 YNNKEL (reference sequence). CDR3 sequence reads: CASSHWGTSGTNYNEQFF. The CDR3 nucleotides are TGTGCCAGCAGCCATTGGGGGACTAGCGGGACCAACTACAATGAGCAGTTCTTC.

A single count supports this clone. This chain connects TRBV28 to TRBJ1-5; no clear D. The CDR3 length is 19 residues. Germline CDR1 MDHEN, CDR2 SYDVKM. Between the trimmed V and J ends, which lost 1 base and 0 bases, there was a span of 19 bases. The CDR3 coding sequence is TGTGCCAGCAGTTTATTGCCACGTTCTCGACTGCATAGCAATCAGCCCCAGCATTTT. Translating it yields CASSLLPRSRLHSNQPQHF. Looking up the rest from reference TRBV28 and TRBJ1-5 gives the full variable domain: DVKVTQSSRYLVKRTGEKVFLECVQDMDHENMFWYRQDPGLGLRLIYFSYDVKMKEKGDIPEGYSVSREKKERFSLILESASTNQTSMYLCASSLLPRSRLHSNQPQHFGDGTRLSIL.

CDR3 nucleotides: TGTGCCAGCAGACAAAGCCTCACTATGGACTACGAGCAGTACTTC. Amino acids: CASRQSLTMDYEQYF. V is TRBV7-2 and J is TRBJ2-7; D unclear. CDR1 is SGHTA, CDR2 FQGNSA, per germline. V shed 6 bases and J shed 3 bases, with 18 bases lying between them. The CDR3 totals 15 residues.

J is TRBJ2-2 and V is TRBV4-1; TRBD2 matches at 7 bases. Germline CDR1 MGHRA, CDR2 YSYEKL. This CDR3 is built from 19 residues. J gave up 0 bases and V 0 bases, and 10 bases lay outside the gene matches. Here the CDR3 DNA reads TGCGCCAGCAGCCAAGATGGCCAGGTGGCGGGGGCGAACACCGGGGAGCTGTTTTTT. Translating it yields CASSQDGQVAGANTGELFF.

This clone showed up just a few times. The genes are TRBV5-1 and TRBJ2-3; 10 nucleotides agree with TRBD2. CDR1 SGHRS and CDR2 YFSETQ come from the germline V gene. Trimming removed 6 bases from V and 3 bases from J; junction bases left unmatched: 7. The CDR3 extends over 15 amino acids. The CDR3 protein is CASTPGTSVTDTQYF. DNA for the CDR3: TGCGCCAGCACCCCCGGGACTAGCGTAACAGATACGCAGTATTTT.

This chain connects TRBV28 to TRBJ2-7; 7 bases fit TRBD1. Unmatched junction bases numbered 4, after V lost 4 bases and J lost 1 base. Germline V gene sequence: CDR1 MDHEN, CDR2 SYDVKM. The CDR3 is 14 amino acids. CDR3 bases: TGTGCCAGCAGTTCAGAGGGACAGTCCTACGAGCAGTACTTC. Translated, it gives CASSSEGQSYEQYF.

The chain links TRBV12-5 to TRBJ2-5; 8 bases agree with TRBD2. The CDR3 has 17 residues. After removal of 0 bases from V and 5 bases from J, the junction contained 11 bases not matched to a gene. The germline CDR1 and CDR2 sequences are LGHNT and FRNRAP. The chain's CDR3 is CASGLVRGGRGAETQYF. The CDR3 nucleotides are TGTGCTAGTGGTTTGGTACGGGGGGGCCGAGGTGCGGAGACCCAGTACTTC.

The chain joins TRBV5-1 to TRBJ2-5; 9 bases match TRBD2. The CDR3 has 13 residues. The V segment lost 1 base and the J segment 6 bases; nucleotides outside the gene matches: 1. The germline CDR1 and CDR2 sequences are SGHRS and YFSETQ. CDR3 sequence: CASSLPSGKTQYF. CDR3 nucleotide sequence: TGCGCCAGCAGCTTGCCTAGCGGGAAGACCCAGTACTTC. The full variable domain, completed using reference TRBV5-1 and TRBJ2-5, is KAGVTQTPRYLIKTRGQQVTLSCSPISGHRSVSWYQQTPGQGLQFLFEYFSETQRNKGNFPGRFSGRQFSNSRSEMNVSTLELGDSALYLCASSLPSGKTQYFGPGTRLLVL.

The rearrangement joins TRBV5-1 to TRBJ2-1; D is ambiguous. CDR3 length: 15 residues. With 0 bases removed from V and 8 bases from J, the gap between germline ends came to 15 bases. Germline CDR1 reads SGHRS; CDR2 reads YFSETQ. CDR3 bases: TGCGCCAGCAGCTTGGGCAGGCTGGTAAATGATGAGCAGTTCTTC. Its protein product is CASSLGRLVNDEQFF. The full variable domain, with the rest looked up from reference TRBV5-1 and TRBJ2-1, is KAGVTQTPRYLIKTRGQQVTLSCSPISGHRSVSWYQQTPGQGLQFLFEYFSETQRNKGNFPGRFSGRQFSNSRSEMNVSTLELGDSALYLCASSLGRLVNDEQFFGPGTRLTVL.

V usage is TRBV19 and J usage is TRBJ2-2; 8 positions match TRBD2. V lost 3 bases to trimming and J lost 1 base; unmatched junction nucleotides: 1. CDR3 length: 15 residues. The germline V gene encodes CDR1 LNHDA and CDR2 SQIVND (reference sequence). The CDR3 region is CASSMTSVNTGELFF. CDR3 DNA sequence: TGTGCCAGTAGTATGACTAGCGTGAACACCGGGGAGCTGTTTTTT. Complete variable domain (other parts from reference TRBV19 and TRBJ2-2): DGGITQSPKYLFRKEGQNVTLSCEQNLNHDAMYWYRQDPGQGLRLIYYSQIVNDFQKGDIAEGYSVSREKKESFPLTVTSAQKNPTAFYLCASSMTSVNTGELFFGEGSRLTVL.

The chain has TRBV25-1 and TRBJ1-2, with 7 bases aligning to TRBD1. Per germline, CDR1 MGHDK and CDR2 SYGVNS. The CDR3 has 12 residues. The V and J ends lost 6 bases and 6 bases, in that order; junction bases with no gene match: 4. The CDR3: CASSGDRHGYTF. CDR3 in DNA: TGTGCCAGCAGCGGGGACAGACATGGCTACACCTTC.

This clone was detected once. This rearrangement joins TRBV6-5 to TRBJ2-2; TRBD2 matches at 7 bases. The V and J ends lost 8 bases and 2 bases, in that order; junction bases with no gene match: 8. CDR1 and CDR2 (germline): MNHEY, SVGAGI. This CDR3 has 15 residues. CDR3 region: CASRGASGNTGELFF. CDR3 nucleotide sequence: TGTGCCAGCCGGGGAGCTAGCGGTAACACCGGGGAGCTGTTTTTT.

The J gene is TRBJ2-1, the V gene TRBV27; 9 nucleotides align to TRBD1. CDR1 and CDR2 (germline): MNHEY, SMNVEV (reference sequence). There are 15 residues in the CDR3. After removal of 6 bases from V and 7 bases from J, the junction contained 10 bases not matched to a gene. The CDR3 reads CASRRLPGQGNEQFF. Written as DNA, the CDR3 is TGTGCCAGCAGGCGACTTCCGGGACAGGGAAATGAGCAGTTCTTC.

This clone was seen more than once but under ten times. The chain recombines TRBV18 with TRBJ2-1; the D is unclear. Germline V gene data show CDR1 as KGHSH and CDR2 as LQKENI. The CDR3 contains 13 residues. Trimming took 3 bases from V and 10 from J, leaving 13 bases between them. The CDR3 spells CASSPTVGREQFF. The DNA for the CDR3 is TGTGCCAGCTCACCCACAGTTGGCAGGGAGCAGTTCTTC.

The chain uses TRBV6-1 and TRBJ1-2, with TRBD1 matching 7 bases. CDR1 is MNHNS and CDR2 is SASEGT in the germline V gene. Trimming at V came to 3 bases and at J to 6 bases, leaving 7 bases not matched to a gene. The CDR3 is made up of 14 amino acids. The CDR3 nucleotides read TGTGCCAGCAGTGAGGTAGGACAGGAGGATGGCTACACCTTC. Protein: CASSEVGQEDGYTF.

The chain joins TRBV2 to TRBJ2-1, with D possibly matching TRBD1 (7 bases). The CDR3 spans 13 residues. Deletions cut 11 bases from V and 0 bases from J, with 11 bases between. Germline V CDR1 and CDR2: SNHLY, FYNNEI. CDR3 region: CAGGTASYNEQFF. In DNA form, the CDR3 reads TGTGCCGGGGGGACAGCCTCCTACAATGAGCAGTTCTTC.

The chain carries TRBV11-1 and TRBJ2-3; 8 bases fit TRBD1. With 4 bases clipped from V and 6 bases from J, the junction kept 9 bases outside the gene matches. Germline CDR1 is SGHAT and CDR2 is FQDESV (reference sequence). The CDR3 totals 15 residues. As DNA, the CDR3 is TGTGCCAGCAGCTATGGACAGGGTGAGACGGATACGCAGTATTTT. Translating gives CASSYGQGETDTQYF. Full variable domain (remainder filled in from reference TRBV11-1 and TRBJ2-3): EAEVAQSPRYKITEKSQAVAFWCDPISGHATLYWYRQILGQGPELLVQFQDESVVDDSQLPKDRFSAERLKGVDSTLKIQPAELGDSAMYLCASSYGQGETDTQYFGPGTRLTVL.

J is TRBJ1-5 and V is TRBV6-1; D is ambiguous. Germline CDR1 MNHNS, CDR2 SASEGT. Trimming removed 6 bases from V and 1 base from J, with 10 bases in between. The CDR3 has 14 amino acids. The CDR3 DNA reads as TGTGCCAGCAGCAAGACGGGAAGCAATCAGCCCCAGCATTTT. This codes for CASSKTGSNQPQHF.

This clone was detected a few times. The chain couples TRBV9 to TRBJ2-2, with 12 bases matching TRBD2. The germline gives CDR1 SGDLS, CDR2 YYNGEE. The CDR3 is 15 residues long. J was trimmed by 4 bases and V by 5 bases; bases with no gene match: 3. The CDR3 protein is CASSRLAGATGELFF. The CDR3, as DNA: TGTGCCAGCAGTAGACTAGCGGGAGCCACCGGGGAGCTGTTTTTT. Based on the CDR3 plus reference TRBV9 and TRBJ2-2, the full variable domain is DSGVTQTPKHLITATGQRVTLRCSPRSGDLSVYWYQQSLDQGLQFLIQYYNGEERAKGNILERFSAQQFPDLHSELNLSSLELGDSALYFCASSRLAGATGELFFGEGSRLTVL.

This clone is a singleton in its sample. The chain couples TRBV18 to TRBJ2-1; D is unclear. The ends were cut back, 1 base at V and 8 bases at J, with 3 bases in the middle. Germline lookup yields CDR1 KGHSH and CDR2 LQKENI. This CDR3 has 11 amino acids. CDR3 nucleotides: TGTGCCAGCTCACCACTCGATGAGCAGTTCTTC. Its protein is CASSPLDEQFF.